This TCR beta chain derives from a study of T cell changes during pregnancy in multiple sclerosis. Germline V gives CDR1 SGHRS, CDR2 YFSETQ. Between the trimmed V and J ends, which lost 4 bases and 1 base, there was a span of 6 bases. The CDR3 length is 12 residues. The method was immunoSEQ multiplex PCR; TCRdb's version includes in-frame clones alone and lacks a portion of them. The sample includes around 70,000 clones, around 90% of them seen just once. Material: CD4+ T cells from peripheral blood mononuclear cells, obtained after pregnancy. The clonotype was recovered from a female donor with multiple sclerosis, enrolled in a pregnancy study. The V gene is TRBV5-1, the J gene TRBJ2-7, with D possibly matching TRBD2 (5 bases). DNA for the CDR3: TGCGCCAGCAGCCGGGAATCCTACGAGCAGTACTTC. This sequence encodes CASSRESYEQYF. The full variable domain, completed using reference TRBV5-1 and TRBJ2-7, is KAGVTQTPRYLIKTRGQQVTLSCSPISGHRSVSWYQQTPGQGLQFLFEYFSETQRNKGNFPGRFSGRQFSNSRSEMNVSTLELGDSALYLCASSRESYEQYFGPGTRLTVT.